Following are 13 T cell receptor beta chains from one sample sequenced in a study of blood T cell repertoires in COVID-19. Using immunoSEQ multiplex PCR, the repertoire was profiled, and TCRdb retains in-frame clones only, with some absent. The repertoire has roughly 98,000 clones, approximately 82% of them found once; the top ten carry approximately 11%. The specimen sequenced was peripheral blood. These receptors were taken from a man aged 70-80 years with active or convalescent COVID-19.

V and J are TRBV5-6 and TRBJ1-6; D is perhaps TRBD1 (5 bases). The V gene's germline CDR1 is SGHDT and CDR2 YYEEEE. The CDR3 is 14 amino acids. The V and J ends lost 3 bases and 7 bases respectively, with 11 bases between them. The CDR3 loop reads CASSWLGLNSPLHF. In nucleotides, the CDR3 is TGTGCCAGCAGCTGGTTGGGGCTGAATTCACCCCTCCACTTT.

The gene calls are TRBV10-2 and TRBJ1-5, with D tentatively TRBD1 (5 bases). Per germline, CDR1 WSHSY and CDR2 SAAADI. The CDR3 spans 14 residues. The ends were cut back, 11 bases at V and 6 bases at J, with 20 bases in the middle. As DNA, the CDR3 is TGCGCCCGCCGCGGGGGGGGGAAGGGTCAGCCCCAGCATTTT. Translation gives CARRGGGKGQPQHF.

The rearrangement joins TRBV6-2 or TRBV6-3 to TRBJ1-2; 7 bases agree with TRBD1. Germline lookup yields CDR1 MNHEY and CDR2 SVGEGT. J lost 6 bases, V lost 0 bases, and 7 bases had no gene match. The CDR3 spans 15 residues. Written as DNA, the CDR3 is TGTGCCAGCAGTTACTCAGGAACAGGGGCTAATGGCTACACCTTC. This translates into CASSYSGTGANGYTF.

The J gene is TRBJ2-3, the V gene TRBV27; possibly TRBD1 for D (5 bases). Germline V gene sequence: CDR1 MNHEY, CDR2 SMNVEV (reference sequence). The CDR3 is 15 amino acids. V dropped 5 bases and J dropped 3 bases, with 15 bases sitting between them. This CDR3 is CASSPPTVITDTQYF. CDR3 in DNA: TGTGCCAGCAGTCCCCCGACAGTTATAACAGATACGCAGTATTTT.

The V and J genes are TRBV11-2 and TRBJ2-2, with TRBD2 as a possible D gene (5 bases). V was shortened by 5 bases and J by 4 bases, with 23 bases between the two germline ends. CDR1 and CDR2 from the germline V gene are SGHAT and FQNNGV. The length of the CDR3 is 18 residues. As DNA, the CDR3 is TGTGCCAGCAGCCAGGCGTTCTCCCGACTAACGGGCACCGGGGAGCTGTTTTTT. Translating gives CASSQAFSRLTGTGELFF.

The CDR3: CASSVLAGEVSYNEQFF. CDR3 bases: TGTGCCAGCAGCGTCCTAGCGGGGGAGGTCTCCTACAATGAGCAGTTCTTC. The chain joins TRBV9 to TRBJ2-1; 10 bases map to TRBD2. The CDR3 is made up of 17 amino acids. Unmatched junction bases numbered 5, after V lost 2 bases and J lost 0 bases. Germline assignment: CDR1 SGDLS and CDR2 YYNGEE.

The V and J genes are TRBV11-3 and TRBJ1-4, with D possibly matching TRBD1 (5 bases). This CDR3 region has 12 residues. Germline V gene sequence: CDR1 SGHNT, CDR2 YENEEA. Trimming shortened V by 6 bases and J by 8 bases, and 10 bases separated the two germline ends. CDR3 region: CASSSRQEKLFF. CDR3 bases: TGTGCCAGCAGTTCTCGACAGGAAAAACTGTTTTTT.

V is TRBV19 and J is TRBJ1-2; TRBD1 aligns across 9 bases. The germline V gene has CDR1 LNHDA and CDR2 SQIVND (reference sequence). CDR3 length: 15 residues. The trim removed 7 bases at V and 2 bases at J, leaving 8 bases unmatched. Here the CDR3 reads CASTPPGTGNYGYTF. DNA of the CDR3: TGTGCCAGTACCCCGCCGGGGACAGGGAACTATGGCTACACCTTC.

The V gene is TRBV5-5, the J gene TRBJ2-3; 8 positions match TRBD2. Losses at the gene ends were 5 bases for V and 4 bases for J; bases not matched to a gene: 6. The germline V gene encodes CDR1 SGHKS and CDR2 YYEKEE (reference sequence). CDR3 length equals 14 residues. As DNA, the CDR3 is TGTGCCAGCAGAAAGAGCGGGGGTGCAGATACGCAGTATTTT. Encoded protein: CASRKSGGADTQYF.

The genes are TRBV5-1 and TRBJ2-7; the D gene is possibly TRBD1 (7 bases). From germline, CDR1 is SGHRS and CDR2 YFSETQ. With 4 bases removed from V and 3 bases from J, the gap between germline ends came to 14 bases. The CDR3 totals 14 residues. The CDR3 bases are TGCGCCAGCAGCCCCGAGCAGGGGGGCTACGAGCAGTACTTC. It codes for CASSPEQGGYEQYF.

This chain connects TRBV4-3 to TRBJ1-5, with no clear D. V was pared by 1 base and J by 5 bases, with 6 bases between. The length of the CDR3 is 13 residues. Per germline, CDR1 LGHNA and CDR2 YSLEER. The CDR3 coding sequence is TGCGCCAGCAGCCAAGGGCTAGATCAGCCCCAGCATTTT. Translated, it gives CASSQGLDQPQHF.

The rearrangement uses TRBV11-2 and TRBJ1-4; D might be TRBD1 (6 bases). This CDR3 spans 15 amino acids. The germline V gene encodes CDR1 SGHAT and CDR2 FQNNGV. The V end was cut by 5 bases, the J end by 1 base, with 11 bases between. CDR3 sequence: CASSTQTGTNEKLFF. For the CDR3, the DNA is TGTGCCAGCAGCACTCAGACAGGAACTAATGAAAAACTGTTTTTT. Full variable domain (rest looked up from reference TRBV11-2 and TRBJ1-4): EAGVAQSPRYKIIEKRQSVAFWCNPISGHATLYWYQQILGQGPKLLIQFQNNGVVDDSQLPKDRFSAERLKGVDSTLKIQPAKLEDSAVYLCASSTQTGTNEKLFFGSGTQLSVL.

The rearrangement links TRBV29-1 to TRBJ1-4; 9 positions agree with TRBD1. Germline CDR1 SQVTM, CDR2 ANQGSEA. The CDR3 contains 14 residues. Germline trimming cut 5 bases from V and 5 bases from J; bases unmatched to any gene: 6. The CDR3 here is CSVPGQGGNEKLFF. For the CDR3, the DNA is TGCAGCGTTCCGGGACAGGGAGGGAATGAAAAACTGTTTTTT.